In this sample, the clone carrying this TCR beta chain turned up a few times. Its antigen is still unknown. These data originate in a study of blood T cells in healthy people across ages. Sample-barcoded 5' priming and a J-beta primer mix drove a second PCR of 7 to 11 cycles. TCRdb reanalysed the 5' RACE reads using MiXCR and keeps one entry per CDR3 protein. The sample carries roughly 1.4 million distinct CDR3 sequences, approximately 59% recorded once. The study's findings and limits: A roughly linear fall in TCR beta diversity per million T cells was seen with increasing age. Compared with aged donors, long-lived donors showed fewer expanded clones, suggesting selection. Total diversity from one million sequenced T cells was likely underestimated.

This TCR was sampled from a man aged 18 to 30 in good health. The sample comprised blood.

CDR3 nucleotide sequence: TGTGCCAGCAGTTACCTTGCGGGCGACTACAATGAGCAGTTCTTC. Protein: CASSYLAGDYNEQFF. The chain employs TRBV6-5 and TRBJ2-1; D perhaps matches TRBD2 (5 bases). V shed 2 bases and J shed 3 bases, with 11 bases lying between them. In germline, CDR1 is MNHEY, CDR2 SVGAGI. This CDR3 region has 15 residues.